This T cell receptor (beta chain) was obtained from a study of T cells in Graves' hyperthyroidism and ophthalmopathy. After removal of 10 bases from V and 2 bases from J, the junction contained 11 bases not matched to a gene. CDR1 is LNHDA and CDR2 is SQIVND in the germline V gene (reference sequence). This CDR3 contains 15 residues. This clonotype appeared a few times. Its antigen is not identified. TCR beta CDR3 sequences were amplified from RNA transcripts. The HTBI primer set was used in a first-round RT-PCR of the TCR CDR3. TCRdb re-analysed the multiplex PCR reads in MiXCR, keeping a single row per CDR3 protein. The table records around 690,000 distinct CDR3 sequences, around 15% of them present only once. Points from the study as a whole: Blood held most thyroid clonotypes expanded above 0.001 frequency.

A lack of ophthalmopathy progression within 18 months defined stable Graves' hyperthyroidism. Uncontrolled infection, other autoimmune disease, pregnancy or lactation excluded patients. The sample taken for sequencing was blood. The chain uses TRBV19 and TRBJ2-1, with TRBD1 matching over 7 bases. The TCR sequence derives from a man aged 50 to 60 with Graves' hyperthyroidism. The DNA for the CDR3 is TGTGCCACTTCGCACTACAGGGGTCCCTACAATGAGCAGTTCTTC. This codes for CATSHYRGPYNEQFF.